One sample yielded the 29 T cell receptor beta chains listed below, sequenced in a study of blood T cell repertoires in COVID-19. Some clones are missing from TCRdb's copy, which holds only in-frame ones; the method was immunoSEQ multiplex PCR. The sample has around 200,000 clones; just under 90% are singletons. The sequencing input was peripheral blood. The receptors originated from a man aged 60 to 69 who had recovered from COVID-19.

This rearrangement joins TRBV19 to TRBJ2-7; TRBD2 might be the D (7 bases). Germline-derived CDR1 and CDR2 are LNHDA and SQIVND (reference sequence). This CDR3 region has 14 residues. V dropped 5 bases and J dropped 4 bases, with 15 bases sitting between them. Here the CDR3 DNA reads TGTGCCAGTAGTCTGGGGGGGCATGTTTACGAGCAGTACTTC. Protein product: CASSLGGHVYEQYF.

This chain uses TRBV7-9 with TRBJ1-3, with D tentatively TRBD1 (5 bases). V lost 5 bases and J lost 0, with 8 bases in between. CDR3 length: 14 residues. Germline CDR1 reads SEHNR; CDR2 reads FQNEAQ (reference sequence). The CDR3 reads CASSPGLSGNTIYF. CDR3 bases: TGTGCCAGCAGCCCAGGGCTCTCTGGAAACACCATATATTTT.

The V gene is TRBV6-5, the J gene TRBJ1-1, with D perhaps matching TRBD1 (6 bases). There are 14 residues in the CDR3. Germline assignment: CDR1 MNHEY and CDR2 SVGAGI. Trimming removed 5 bases from V and 4 bases from J, with 14 bases in between. The CDR3 DNA sequence: TGTGCCAGCAGTCTCGCAACAGGGAGCACTGAAGCTTTCTTT. It encodes CASSLATGSTEAFF.

This chain joins TRBV4-3 and TRBJ2-2; 8 bases align to TRBD1. The V gene end was trimmed by 4 bases and the J gene end by 4 bases; junction bases not matched to a gene: 5. The length of the CDR3 is 15 residues. CDR1 is LGHNA and CDR2 is YSLEER in the germline V gene. CDR3: CASSLLGQGTGELFF. DNA for the CDR3: TGCGCCAGCAGCCTATTAGGACAGGGCACCGGGGAGCTGTTTTTT.

CDR3 in DNA: TGTGCCAGCTCATCGACGGAGGTCGGCACTGAAGCTTTCTTT. As protein: CASSSTEVGTEAFF. The rearrangement joins TRBV18 to TRBJ1-1, with D unresolved. V was pared by 5 bases and J by 4 bases, with 14 bases between. CDR3 size: 14 residues. CDR1 is KGHSH and CDR2 is LQKENI in the germline V gene.

The chain joins TRBV12-3 or TRBV12-4 to TRBJ1-1; D remains ambiguous. The CDR3 consists of 12 residues. Trimming removed 5 bases at V and 7 bases at J, with 11 bases between. DNA for the CDR3: TGTGCCAGCAGTGTAGGTCGGGGTGAAGCTTTCTTT. It is translated as CASSVGRGEAFF.

This chain joins TRBV6-5 and TRBJ1-2, with D maybe TRBD1 (6 bases). Trimming cost V 5 bases and J 6 bases, with 13 bases left between them. CDR3 size: 13 residues. Germline V gene lookup returns CDR1 MNHEY and CDR2 SVGAGI. CDR3 nucleotides: TGTGCCAGCAGTAGGGGGGGAGGGGATGGCTACACCTTC. This codes for CASSRGGGDGYTF.

The genes are TRBV19 and TRBJ1-1, with D perhaps TRBD1 (6 bases). The CDR3 has 10 residues. Germline V gene lookup returns CDR1 LNHDA and CDR2 SQIVND (reference sequence). The V and J ends lost 8 bases and 11 bases respectively, with 12 bases between them. The CDR3 coding sequence is TGTGCCAGTCGAAACAGGGAGGCTTTCTTT. It is translated as CASRNREAFF. Looking up the rest from reference TRBV19 and TRBJ1-1 gives the full variable domain: DGGITQSPKYLFRKEGQNVTLSCEQNLNHDAMYWYRQDPGQGLRLIYYSQIVNDFQKGDIAEGYSVSREKKESFPLTVTSAQKNPTAFYLCASRNREAFFGQGTRLTVV.

This chain joins TRBV7-2 and TRBJ2-1; 7 bases align to TRBD1. The CDR3 sequence is 13 residues long. After removal of 3 bases from V and 6 bases from J, the junction contained 2 bases not matched to a gene. Germline CDR1 SGHTA, CDR2 FQGNSA. For the CDR3, the DNA is TGTGCCAGCAGCTTCGACAGGGCCAATGAGCAGTTCTTC. Amino acid sequence: CASSFDRANEQFF.

The chain employs TRBV5-1 and TRBJ1-5; possible D gene TRBD1, 6 bases. The CDR3 has 15 amino acids. With 0 bases removed from V and 5 bases from J, the gap between germline ends came to 12 bases. Germline assignment: CDR1 SGHRS and CDR2 YFSETQ. The CDR3 protein is CASSLEGGQYQPQHF. In DNA, the CDR3 is TGCGCCAGCAGCTTGGAGGGGGGGCAGTATCAGCCCCAGCATTTT. The variable domain in full, completed from reference TRBV5-1 and TRBJ1-5, reads KAGVTQTPRYLIKTRGQQVTLSCSPISGHRSVSWYQQTPGQGLQFLFEYFSETQRNKGNFPGRFSGRQFSNSRSEMNVSTLELGDSALYLCASSLEGGQYQPQHFGDGTRLSIL.

The chain combines TRBV6-5 with TRBJ1-1; 8 bases align to TRBD1. V lost 6 bases and J lost 5; bases outside the gene matches: 5. Per the germline V gene, CDR1 is MNHEY and CDR2 is SVGAGI. The CDR3 has 13 residues. CDR3 residues: CASRAGGKTEAFF. The CDR3 bases are TGTGCCAGCAGAGCAGGGGGCAAAACTGAAGCTTTCTTT.

This clone was picked up a small number of times. This sequence joins TRBV5-8 and TRBJ2-1; TRBD2 matches at 9 bases. Germline loops: CDR1 SGHTS, CDR2 YDEGEE. There are 17 residues in the CDR3. The V and J ends lost 0 bases and 12 bases, in that order; junction bases with no gene match: 16. CDR3 in amino acids: CASSLDRSGGNTMRQFF. CDR3 DNA: TGTGCCAGCAGCTTGGATCGGAGCGGGGGGAATACAATGAGGCAGTTCTTC.

This sequence joins TRBV18 and TRBJ1-1; 9 positions match TRBD1. J lost 1 base, V lost 2 bases, and 2 bases had no gene match. There are 15 residues in the CDR3. Per the germline V gene, CDR1 is KGHSH and CDR2 is LQKENI. Here the CDR3 DNA reads TGTGCCAGCTCACCAGTGACAGGGGGGAACACTGAAGCTTTCTTT. This codes for CASSPVTGGNTEAFF.

This clone was seen only a few times. The genes are TRBV7-2 and TRBJ2-4, with 7 bases that match TRBD1. V lost 5 bases and J lost 0; bases outside the gene matches: 4. This CDR3 has 15 residues. Germline V gene data show CDR1 as SGHTA and CDR2 as FQGNSA. DNA of the CDR3: TGTGCCAGCAGCGGACAGGAGATAGCCAAAAACATTCAGTACTTC. Protein: CASSGQEIAKNIQYF.

This chain uses TRBV5-1 with TRBJ2-3, with 9 nucleotides matching TRBD2. V gave up 0 bases and J gave up 6 bases; unmatched junction bases: 26. The CDR3 consists of 22 residues. Germline V gene sequence: CDR1 SGHRS, CDR2 YFSETQ. The CDR3 reads CASSLATISGGATGSISDTQYF. In nucleotides, the CDR3 is TGCGCCAGCAGCTTGGCGACTATTAGCGGGGGCGCGACCGGGTCAATATCGGATACGCAGTATTTT.

The chain joins TRBV10-1 to TRBJ1-1; TRBD1 might be the D (5 bases). This CDR3 has 13 residues. Germline CDR1 reads WNHNN; CDR2 reads SYGVQD (reference sequence). The germline V and J ends were trimmed by 5 bases and 3 bases, with 10 bases remaining between them. CDR3 sequence (DNA): TGCGCCAGCAGTCGCGACAGCTACACTGAAGCTTTCTTT. This codes for CASSRDSYTEAFF.

Only a few counts were recorded for this clone. The gene calls are TRBV12-3 or TRBV12-4 and TRBJ2-5; D remains unclear. Trimming took off 1 base at V and 0 bases at J, with 3 bases between the two ends. This CDR3 is 13 amino acids long. The CDR3 reads CASSLGHQETQYF. The CDR3, as DNA: TGTGCCAGCAGTTTAGGGCACCAAGAGACCCAGTACTTC.

CDR3 bases: TGTGCCAGCAGCTGGAGCGTGAACACTGAAGCTTTCTTT. Amino acids: CASSWSVNTEAFF. This chain links TRBV7-8 with TRBJ1-1; D is unclear. The CDR3 covers 13 residues. CDR1 SGHVS and CDR2 FQNEAQ come from the germline V gene. Trimming left V 4 bases short and J 0 bases short, with 6 bases between.

The chain is built from TRBV19 and TRBJ1-2; possible D gene TRBD1, 6 bases. The germline V gene encodes CDR1 LNHDA and CDR2 SQIVND (reference sequence). This CDR3 has 15 amino acids. V was cut by 6 bases and J by 8 bases, with 22 bases left in between. The CDR3 bases are TGTGCCAGTAGCCCATCCCACCAACAGGGCGGGGGCTACACCTTC. Encoded protein: CASSPSHQQGGGYTF.

J is TRBJ2-3 and V is TRBV5-4, with 7 bases fitting TRBD1. V gave up 3 bases and J gave up 1 base; unmatched junction bases: 8. CDR3 size: 16 residues. In germline, CDR1 is SGHNT, CDR2 YYREEE (reference sequence). The CDR3 sequence: CASSSDRVAGTDTQYF. The CDR3 DNA is TGTGCCAGCAGCTCCGACAGGGTTGCGGGCACAGATACGCAGTATTTT.

This chain connects TRBV12-3 or TRBV12-4 to TRBJ1-1, with D uncertain. This CDR3 is built from 13 residues. With 1 base removed from V and 7 bases from J, the gap between germline ends came to 10 bases. CDR3 in DNA: TGTGCCAGCAGTTTAGACGGGGAGGGTGAAGCTTTCTTT. Amino acid sequence: CASSLDGEGEAFF.

The chain carries TRBV5-4 and TRBJ2-5; D not certain. In germline, CDR1 is SGHNT, CDR2 YYREEE (reference sequence). With 0 bases removed from V and 2 bases from J, the gap between germline ends came to 5 bases. There are 13 residues in the CDR3. CDR3 region: CASSLGSQETQYF. The CDR3 coding sequence is TGTGCCAGCAGCTTGGGCAGTCAAGAGACCCAGTACTTC.

This chain connects TRBV14 to TRBJ1-2; 7 bases are shared with TRBD1. CDR1 and CDR2 from the germline V gene are SGHDN and FVKESK. The V segment lost 1 base and the J segment 7 bases; nucleotides outside the gene matches: 12. The CDR3 loop spans 16 amino acids. The CDR3 region is CASSQVPSTGTLGYTF. The CDR3 DNA reads TGTGCCAGCAGCCAAGTCCCCTCGACAGGGACGCTTGGCTACACCTTC.

This chain joins TRBV5-1 and TRBJ2-5, with TRBD1 identical over 10 bases. Germline lookup yields CDR1 SGHRS and CDR2 YFSETQ. V lost 5 bases to trimming and J lost 5 bases; unmatched junction nucleotides: 15. The CDR3 extends over 17 amino acids. Written as DNA, the CDR3 is TGCGCCAGCAGTTTTGGAAGCAACGCGGGACAGGGGGAGACCCAGTACTTC. Amino acids: CASSFGSNAGQGETQYF.

This clone was counted only a few times. The chain joins TRBV7-9 to TRBJ2-2; TRBD2 might be the D (5 bases). CDR3 length: 14 residues. V was trimmed by 5 bases and J by 6 bases, leaving 13 bases between them. CDR1 and CDR2 from the germline V gene are SEHNR and FQNEAQ (reference sequence). The CDR3 DNA reads TGTGCCAGCAGCAGTGAGAGGGCCGCCGGGGAGCTGTTTTTT. It is translated as CASSSERAAGELFF.

V and J are TRBV6-2 or TRBV6-3 and TRBJ1-3; D not certain. Germline CDR1 is MNHEY and CDR2 is SVGEGT. Trimming took 2 bases from V and 2 from J, leaving 7 bases between them. The CDR3 sequence is 14 residues long. The CDR3 coding sequence is TGTGCCAGCAGTTACGTCGGGGCTGGAAACACCATATATTTT. Amino acid sequence: CASSYVGAGNTIYF.

The rearrangement uses TRBV5-4 and TRBJ2-1, with TRBD2 identical over 9 bases. The length of the CDR3 is 15 residues. Germline V CDR1 and CDR2: SGHNT, YYREEE (reference sequence). The trim removed 4 bases at V and 8 bases at J, leaving 10 bases unmatched. CDR3 nucleotides: TGTGCCAGCAGCGTTCGGCGGGGGGGCCCCCATGAGCAGTTCTTC. It translates to CASSVRRGGPHEQFF.

The CDR3 region has the DNA TGTGCCAGCAGCGCCCAGGGACAACACCAAGAGACCCAGTACTTC. Residues: CASSAQGQHQETQYF. The chain links TRBV7-3 to TRBJ2-5; tentatively, D is TRBD1 (6 bases). Per the germline V gene, CDR1 is SGHTA and CDR2 is FQGTGA. The CDR3 runs to 15 residues. The V gene lost 5 bases and the J gene lost 0 bases, with 13 bases spanning the gap.

This clone was found a few times. The genes are TRBV5-1 and TRBJ1-6, with D uncertain. Trimming cost V 7 bases and J 10 bases, with 18 bases left between them. The germline CDR1 and CDR2 sequences are SGHRS and YFSETQ. The CDR3 runs to 14 residues. The CDR3 coding sequence is TGCGCCAGCGCTACCGAGGGTCCGAACTCACCCCTCCACTTT. It yields the protein CASATEGPNSPLHF.